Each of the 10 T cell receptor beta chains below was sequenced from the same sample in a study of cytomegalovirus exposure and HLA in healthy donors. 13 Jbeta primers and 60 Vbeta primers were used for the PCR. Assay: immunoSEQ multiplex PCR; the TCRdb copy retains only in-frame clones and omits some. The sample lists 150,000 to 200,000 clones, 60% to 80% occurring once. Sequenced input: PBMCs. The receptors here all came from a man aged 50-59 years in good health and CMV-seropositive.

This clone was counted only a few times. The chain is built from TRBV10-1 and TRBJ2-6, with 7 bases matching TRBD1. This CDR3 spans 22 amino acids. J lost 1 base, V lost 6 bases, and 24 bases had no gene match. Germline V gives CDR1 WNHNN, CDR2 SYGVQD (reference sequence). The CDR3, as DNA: TGCGCCAGCAGCCCCGGGACAGCGGACGTCGGGTTCTCAGGTTCTGGGGCCAACGTCCTGACTTTC. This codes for CASSPGTADVGFSGSGANVLTF.

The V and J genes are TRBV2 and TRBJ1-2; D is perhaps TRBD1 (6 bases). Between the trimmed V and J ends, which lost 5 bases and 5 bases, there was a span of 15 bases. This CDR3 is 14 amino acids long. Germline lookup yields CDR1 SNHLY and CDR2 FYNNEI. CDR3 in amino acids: CASSRTGQQYGYTF. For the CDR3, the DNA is TGTGCCAGCAGTAGGACCGGACAGCAGTATGGCTACACCTTC. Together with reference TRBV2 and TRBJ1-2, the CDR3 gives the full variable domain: EPEVTQTPSHQVTQMGQEVILRCVPISNHLYFYWYRQILGQKVEFLVSFYNNEISEKSEIFDDQFSVERPDGSNFTLKIRSTKLEDSAMYFCASSRTGQQYGYTFGSGTRLTVV.

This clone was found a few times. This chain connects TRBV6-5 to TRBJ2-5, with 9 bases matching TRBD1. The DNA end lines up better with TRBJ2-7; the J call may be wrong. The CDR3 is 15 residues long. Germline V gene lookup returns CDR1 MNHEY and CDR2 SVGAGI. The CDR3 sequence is CASSHMGGQGYEQYF. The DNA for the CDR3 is TGTGCCAGCAGCCACATGGGGGGACAGGGCTACGAGCAGTACTTC.

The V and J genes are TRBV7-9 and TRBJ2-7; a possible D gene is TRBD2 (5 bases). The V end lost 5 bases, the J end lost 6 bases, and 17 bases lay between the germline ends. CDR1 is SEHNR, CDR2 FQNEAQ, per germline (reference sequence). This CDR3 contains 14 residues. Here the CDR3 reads CASSPSQAGGEQYF. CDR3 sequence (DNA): TGTGCCAGCAGCCCCTCCCAGGCGGGTGGCGAGCAGTACTTC.

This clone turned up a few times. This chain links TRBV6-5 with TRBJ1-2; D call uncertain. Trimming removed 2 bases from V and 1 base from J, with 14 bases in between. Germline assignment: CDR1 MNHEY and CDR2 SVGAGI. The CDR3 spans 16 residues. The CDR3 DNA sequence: TGTGCCAGCAGTTACGCAGCGTCTCTTTTTAACTATGGCTACACCTTC. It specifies CASSYAASLFNYGYTF.

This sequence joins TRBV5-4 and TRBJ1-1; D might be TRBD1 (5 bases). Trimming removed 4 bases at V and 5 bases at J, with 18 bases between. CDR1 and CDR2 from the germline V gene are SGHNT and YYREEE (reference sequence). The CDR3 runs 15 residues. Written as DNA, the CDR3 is TGTGCCAGCAGCGCGGGGGGAGCAGGGCATACTGAAGCTTTCTTT. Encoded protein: CASSAGGAGHTEAFF.

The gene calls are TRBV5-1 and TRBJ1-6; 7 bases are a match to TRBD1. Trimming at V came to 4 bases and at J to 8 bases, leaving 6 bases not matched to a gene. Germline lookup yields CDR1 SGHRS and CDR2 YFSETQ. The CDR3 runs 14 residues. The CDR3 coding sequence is TGCGCCAGCAGCCACGGACAGGACGATTCACCCCTCCACTTT. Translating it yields CASSHGQDDSPLHF.

CDR3 sequence reads: CASSVGGGGYNEQFF. In nucleotides, the CDR3 is TGTGCCAGCAGCGTAGGGGGGGGTGGGTACAATGAGCAGTTCTTC. This chain links TRBV9 with TRBJ2-1, with 7 bases lining up with TRBD2. Germline V lookup: CDR1 SGDLS, CDR2 YYNGEE. After removal of 0 bases from V and 4 bases from J, the junction contained 4 bases not matched to a gene. The CDR3 spans 15 residues. The variable domain in full, with the rest retrieved from reference TRBV9 and TRBJ2-1, is DSGVTQTPKHLITATGQRVTLRCSPRSGDLSVYWYQQSLDQGLQFLIQYYNGEERAKGNILERFSAQQFPDLHSELNLSSLELGDSALYFCASSVGGGGYNEQFFGPGTRLTVL.

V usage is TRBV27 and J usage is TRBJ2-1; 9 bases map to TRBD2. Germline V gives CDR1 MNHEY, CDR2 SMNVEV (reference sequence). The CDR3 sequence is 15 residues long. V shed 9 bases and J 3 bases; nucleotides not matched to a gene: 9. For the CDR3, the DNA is TGTGCCAGTGCGGGCGGGGGGGCATTCTACAATGAGCAGTTCTTC. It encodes CASAGGGAFYNEQFF.

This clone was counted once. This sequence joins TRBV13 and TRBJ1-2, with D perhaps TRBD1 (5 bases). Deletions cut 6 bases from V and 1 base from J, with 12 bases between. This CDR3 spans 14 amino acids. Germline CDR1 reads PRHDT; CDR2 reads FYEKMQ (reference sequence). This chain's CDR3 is CASSSVGLNYGYTF. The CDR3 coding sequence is TGTGCCAGCAGTTCGGTGGGGCTTAACTATGGCTACACCTTC.